This TCR beta chain is drawn from a study of vaccination and CD4 T cells after COVID-19. Study summary: The stimulus for the cells was overlapping spike peptides derived from SARS-CoV-2, HCoV-NL63, HCoV-OC43 and HCoV-229E.

Treatment in this sample: approximately 9-day PBMC culture with coronavirus spike peptide pools or control peptides (ViraFEST assay). At the Johns Hopkins FTIC core, DNA taken from cultured CD4+ T cells was sequenced by way of the Oncomine TCR Beta short-read assay. One entry per CDR3 protein, called by TCRdb with MiXCR from the PCR reads. The sample shows fewer than 9,500 distinct CDR3 sequences, 45% to 65% of them seen only once. Worth noting for this clonotype: Antigen specificity is unknown.

V was shortened by 2 bases and J by 0 bases, with 12 bases between the two germline ends. This CDR3 is 15 amino acids long. Per the germline V gene, CDR1 is SGHRS and CDR2 is YFSETQ. Sequencing was done on a sample of CD4+ T cells from blood, cultured in vitro. The chain recombines TRBV5-1 with TRBJ2-7; D is ambiguous. This clonotype originated in a human donor who had recovered from COVID-19. The CDR3 is CASSLGQASSYEQYF. The CDR3 DNA is TGCGCCAGCAGCTTAGGCCAGGCGAGCTCCTACGAGCAGTACTTC.